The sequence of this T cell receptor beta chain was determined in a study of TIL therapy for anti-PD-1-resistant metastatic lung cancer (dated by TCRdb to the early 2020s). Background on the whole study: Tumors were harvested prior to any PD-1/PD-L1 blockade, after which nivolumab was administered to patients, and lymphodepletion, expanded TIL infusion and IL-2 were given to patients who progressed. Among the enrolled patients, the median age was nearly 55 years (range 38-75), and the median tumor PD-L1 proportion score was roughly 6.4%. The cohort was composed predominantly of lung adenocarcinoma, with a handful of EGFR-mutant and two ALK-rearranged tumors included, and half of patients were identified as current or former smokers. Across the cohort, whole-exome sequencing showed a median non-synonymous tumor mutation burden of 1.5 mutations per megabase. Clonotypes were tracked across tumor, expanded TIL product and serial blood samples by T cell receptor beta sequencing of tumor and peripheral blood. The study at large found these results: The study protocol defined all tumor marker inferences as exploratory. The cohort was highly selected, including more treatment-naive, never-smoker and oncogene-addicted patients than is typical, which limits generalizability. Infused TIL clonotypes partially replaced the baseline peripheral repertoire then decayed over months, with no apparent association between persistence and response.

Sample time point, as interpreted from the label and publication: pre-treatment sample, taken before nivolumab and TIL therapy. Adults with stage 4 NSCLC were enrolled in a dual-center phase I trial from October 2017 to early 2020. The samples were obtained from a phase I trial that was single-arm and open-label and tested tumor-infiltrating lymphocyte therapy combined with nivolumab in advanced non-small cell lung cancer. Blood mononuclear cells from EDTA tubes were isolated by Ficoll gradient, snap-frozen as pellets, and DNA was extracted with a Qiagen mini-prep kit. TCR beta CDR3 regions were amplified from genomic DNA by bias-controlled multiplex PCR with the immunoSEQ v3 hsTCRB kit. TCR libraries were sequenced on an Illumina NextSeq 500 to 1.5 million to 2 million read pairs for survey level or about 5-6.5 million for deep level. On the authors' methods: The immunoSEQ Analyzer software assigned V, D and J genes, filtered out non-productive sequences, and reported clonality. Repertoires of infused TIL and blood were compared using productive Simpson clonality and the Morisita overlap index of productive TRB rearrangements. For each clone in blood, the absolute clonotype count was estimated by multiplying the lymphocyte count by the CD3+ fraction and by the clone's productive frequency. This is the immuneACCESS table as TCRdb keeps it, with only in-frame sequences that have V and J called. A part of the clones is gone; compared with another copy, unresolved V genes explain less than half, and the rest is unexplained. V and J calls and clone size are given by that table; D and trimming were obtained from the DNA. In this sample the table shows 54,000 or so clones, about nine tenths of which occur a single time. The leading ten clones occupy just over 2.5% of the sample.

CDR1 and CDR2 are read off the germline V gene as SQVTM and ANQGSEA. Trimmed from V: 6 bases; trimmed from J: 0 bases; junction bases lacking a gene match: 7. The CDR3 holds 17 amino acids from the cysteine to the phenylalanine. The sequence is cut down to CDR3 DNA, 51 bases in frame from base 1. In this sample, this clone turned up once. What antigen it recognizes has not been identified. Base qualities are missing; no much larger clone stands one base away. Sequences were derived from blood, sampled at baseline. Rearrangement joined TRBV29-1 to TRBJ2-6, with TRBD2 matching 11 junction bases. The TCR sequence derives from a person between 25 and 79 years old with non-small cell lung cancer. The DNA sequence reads TGCAGCGTCGGGACTAGCGGAAAGAACTCTGGGGCCAACGTCCTGACTTTC. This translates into CSVGTSGKNSGANVLTF.